This TCR beta chain emerged from a study of cytomegalovirus exposure and HLA in healthy donors. Whole-study context: The Caucasian-associated ancestry cluster held roughly 78% of over 350 genotyped donors.

Germline V CDR1 and CDR2: GTSNPN, SVGIG (reference sequence). V lost 2 bases, J lost 2 bases, and 13 bases lay in between. This CDR3 has 15 residues. As regards this clone: The antigen is undetermined.

The PCR ran on 60 Vbeta and 13 Jbeta primers. Some clones are missing from TCRdb's copy, which holds only in-frame ones; the method was immunoSEQ multiplex PCR. The data show about 180,000 clones, 84% seen once. Findings of the study overall: Most CMV-associated TCR beta chains were later found to appear HLA-restricted. It was taken for granted in presence/absence analyses that sequencing depth across donors was roughly uniform.

Specimen: PBMCs. The sequence was collected from a girl between 2 and 10 years old in good health and CMV-seropositive. This sequence joins TRBV30 and TRBJ1-3; D remains ambiguous. This CDR3 is CAWSPRLYAGNTIYF. The CDR3 DNA reads TGTGCCTGGAGTCCGAGACTGTATGCTGGAAACACCATATATTTT.